This paragraph reports one TCR beta chain. This clone was counted once. Its antigen is not yet known. Base qualities are missing; no much larger clone stands one base away. CDR1 and CDR2 were assigned from the germline V gene as SNHLY and FYNNEI. V and J are trimmed by 2 bases and 5 bases, and the gene matches miss 6 bases of the junction. The CDR3, from cysteine to phenylalanine, totals 15 residues. This entry keeps only the CDR3 DNA: 45 bases, framed from base 1. Samples from volunteer blood donors who had recovered from COVID-19 were contributed by a second Seattle source. Each collaborating institution followed its own protocols to collect whole blood in K2EDTA tubes. For TCRbeta analysis, collaborators shipped samples in one of three forms: frozen whole blood, isolated PBMCs, or DNA extracted from either of those sample types. The data derive from a study of blood T cell repertoires in COVID-19 (dated by TCRdb to about 2020). Regarding the study in general: The collaborator samples originated in the United States, Italy and Spain and spanned the acute and convalescent phases of COVID-19. The prospective study material was composed of cDNA or gDNA derived from T cells, B-cell-depleted T cells, or PBMCs. Deeply sampled blood TCRbeta repertoires from subjects exposed to, actively infected with, or recovered from COVID-19 were included in the dataset. The repertoires were released in a freely available public database intended as a resource for research on the immune response to SARS-CoV-2. Samples came from the ongoing ImmuneRACE study (first 160 participants) plus 1,254 subjects from 6 global collaborators. A de-identified subject ID, COVID-19 status, age in years and sex were almost always included in the sample metadata. HLA class I and class II types, where available, came from metadata supplied by the sample provider rather than from assay-based typing.

General findings and caveats noted by the study authors: The amount of clinical and demographic metadata varied by source and participant and was provided uncurated.

TCRbeta CDR3 regions were amplified from genomic DNA by means of the immunoSEQ Assay, a bias-controlled multiplex PCR. The paper's data handling went like this. Within the assay, amplification of reference gene primers was used to estimate how many nucleated cells each sample contained. To quantify the absolute abundance of each unique TCRbeta CDR3 rearrangement, sequence reads were collapsed and filtered. Productive Simpson clonality was computed per sample as the square root of Simpson's diversity index over productive rearrangements. Held by TCRdb, this immuneACCESS table contains in-frame sequences only and omits some clones. Under half of the omission traces to an unresolved V gene where checked; the cause of the rest is unknown. V and J calls and clone size come straight from that table; D and trimming were deduced from the DNA. A total of more than 200,000 clones appear in this sample, 80% to 90% of them only once. The ten largest account for 1.4% of the sample.

This receptor was obtained from a woman aged 40 to 55 who had recovered from COVID-19. Sequenced: peripheral blood. The chain is encoded by TRBV2 joined to TRBJ2-5; TRBD2 matches 9 bases in the middle. The CDR3 here reads CASSELAGRQETQYF. The nucleotides read TGTGCCAGCAGTGAACTAGCGGGACGCCAGGAGACCCAGTACTTC.